Listed below are T cell receptor beta chains from one sample, sequenced in a study of regulatory T cells in long-lasting Graves disease. TCRdb processed the multiplex PCR reads anew with MiXCR; each CDR3 protein has one entry. Of under 700,000 distinct CDR3 sequences in the sample, around 15% were seen once. These data are also associated with another study on T cells in Graves' hyperthyroidism and ophthalmopathy.

The material sequenced was peripheral blood mononuclear cells (PBMCs), taken at new diagnosis, from a patient treated with antithyroid drugs. The source is a woman in her forties or fifties with Graves disease. Both conserved end residues are part of each CDR3. D genes are given only for firm matches. Only part of the rows carry a size: once, few, many, or a class if the clone is expanded.

j_gene	v_gene	abundance	d_gene	CDR3aa	CDR3nt
TRBJ1-6	TRBV11-2	.	TRBD1	CASSFETGYNSPLHF	TGTGCCAGCAGCTTTGAGACAGGGTATAATTCACCCCTCCACTTT
TRBJ2-1	TRBV6-2/TRBV6-3	.	.	CASSYGASGYSYNEQFF	TGTGCCAGCAGTTACGGCGCCTCGGGGTACTCCTACAATGAGCAGTTCTTC
TRBJ2-7	TRBV10-1	many	TRBD2	CASSESGLAPSEQYF	TGCGCCAGCAGTGAGTCGGGACTAGCGCCGTCCGAGCAGTACTTC
TRBJ2-3	TRBV19	.	.	CASSFGAGTDTQYF	TGTGCCAGTAGTTTCGGGGCGGGCACAGATACGCAGTATTTT
TRBJ1-4	TRBV20-1	.	.	CSARVAESGWEKLFF	TGCAGTGCTAGAGTTGCAGAATCAGGTTGGGAAAAACTGTTTTTT
TRBJ1-2	TRBV12-3/TRBV12-4	.	.	CASTLGRGYGYTF	TGTGCCAGTACCCTCGGCAGGGGCTATGGCTACACCTTC
TRBJ1-5	TRBV12-3/TRBV12-4	few	TRBD1	CASSSGQFNQPQHF	TGTGCCAGCAGTTCGGGACAGTTCAATCAGCCCCAGCATTTT
TRBJ2-7	TRBV28	.	.	CTSTATDSYEQYF	TGTACCAGCACCGCCACGGATTCCTACGAGCAGTACTTC
TRBJ1-2	TRBV15	few	.	CATSRGSTGIYGYTF	TGTGCCACCAGCAGAGGATCGACAGGAATCTATGGCTACACCTTC
TRBJ1-4	TRBV30	.	TRBD1	CAWKQGNEKLFF	TGTGCCTGGAAACAGGGGAATGAAAAACTGTTTTTT
TRBJ1-1	TRBV4-1	few	.	CASSQAGTAGTEAFF	TGCGCCAGCAGCCAGGCCGGGACGGCGGGCACTGAAGCTTTCTTT
TRBJ2-1	TRBV25-1	.	.	CASSEWTDNEQFF	TGTGCCAGCAGTGAATGGACCGACAATGAGCAGTTCTTC
TRBJ1-4	TRBV30	few	.	CAWSVLSTNEKLFF	TGTGCCTGGAGTGTACTATCAACTAATGAAAAACTGTTTTTT
TRBJ2-4	TRBV12-3/TRBV12-4	.	TRBD2	CASSALGTSGAHLKNIQYF	TGTGCCAGCAGTGCCCTCGGGACTAGCGGGGCCCATCTCAAAAACATTCAGTACTTC
TRBJ1-1	TRBV3-1	.	.	CASSQYRDGEAFF	TGTGCCAGCAGCCAGTACCGGGACGGAGAAGCTTTCTTT
TRBJ2-2	TRBV29-1	few	TRBD1	CSVERTGYTGELFF	TGCAGCGTCGAACGGACAGGGTACACCGGGGAGCTGTTTTTT
TRBJ2-7	TRBV18	many	.	CASSPTLDEQYF	TGTGCCAGCTCGCCGACATTGGACGAGCAGTACTTC
TRBJ1-6	TRBV29-1	.	TRBD1	CSVVQGDGVHF	TGCAGCGTTGTACAGGGGGACGGTGTCCACTTT
TRBJ2-3	TRBV4-1	many	.	CASSQQGLADTQYF	TGCGCCAGCAGCCAACAGGGACTGGCAGATACGCAGTATTTT
TRBJ2-1	TRBV20-1	many	TRBD2	CSARLAGGRNEQFF	TGCAGTGCCAGACTAGCGGGGGGGCGCAATGAGCAGTTCTTC
TRBJ1-1	TRBV3-1	many	.	CASSQAGSEAFF	TGTGCCAGCAGCCAAGCGGGCAGTGAAGCTTTCTTT
TRBJ1-1	TRBV24-1	many	.	CATDGAGYNSTEAFF	TGTGCCACGGACGGGGCAGGGTATAATAGCACTGAAGCTTTCTTT
TRBJ2-7	TRBV2	few	.	CASKYSYEQYF	TGTGCCAGCAAATACAGCTACGAGCAGTACTTC
TRBJ1-1	TRBV4-1	many	.	CASSQVGQKNTEAFF	TGCGCCAGCAGCCAAGTCGGACAAAAGAACACTGAAGCTTTCTTT
TRBJ1-2	TRBV7-2	few	.	CASSSAGHSYGYTF	TGTGCCAGCAGCTCCGCGGGACACAGTTATGGCTACACCTTC
TRBJ1-3	TRBV6-1	.	.	CASNNPGAGNTIYF	TGTGCCAGCAACAATCCCGGGGCTGGAAACACCATATATTTT
TRBJ1-5	TRBV18	.	.	CASSPTAWEGCNQPQHF	TGTGCCAGCTCACCAACGGCGTGGGAAGGATGCAATCAGCCCCAGCATTTT
TRBJ2-7	TRBV4-1	.	.	CASSPSTGNYEQYF	TGCGCCAGCAGCCCTTCCACAGGGAACTACGAGCAGTACTTC
TRBJ2-1	TRBV20-1	many	TRBD2	CSADPPGLAGNEQFF	TGCAGTGCCGATCCCCCGGGACTAGCGGGGAATGAGCAGTTCTTC
TRBJ1-2	TRBV12-3/TRBV12-4	many	TRBD1	CASSFGQGGGYTF	TGTGCCAGCAGTTTTGGACAGGGTGGAGGCTACACCTTC
TRBJ2-3	TRBV18	.	.	CASHKRTDTQYF	TGTGCCAGCCATAAGCGCACAGATACGCAGTATTTT
TRBJ2-1	TRBV20-1	many	TRBD2	CSAISTGGGYNEQFF	TGCAGTGCTATATCCACTGGCGGGGGATACAATGAGCAGTTCTTC
TRBJ2-7	TRBV4-1	once	TRBD1	CASSQGDRVHEQYF	TGCGCCAGCAGCCAAGGGGACAGGGTTCACGAGCAGTACTTC
TRBJ1-1	TRBV6-5	many	.	CASSWAGTVTEAFF	TGTGCCAGCAGTTGGGCAGGGACGGTCACTGAAGCTTTCTTT
TRBJ1-5	TRBV7-9	.	.	CASRPTNQPQHF	TGTGCCAGCAGGCCAACCAATCAGCCCCAGCATTTT
TRBJ2-6	TRBV18	few	.	CASSPLNSEGANVLTF	TGTGCCAGCTCACCGTTGAATTCGGAAGGGGCCAACGTCCTGACTTTC
TRBJ2-7	TRBV12-5	few	.	CASGQQLTPYEQYF	TGTGCTAGTGGCCAACAGCTTACACCCTACGAGCAGTACTTC
TRBJ2-1	TRBV5-5	.	.	CAIELGGGPYNEQFF	TGTGCCATAGAACTGGGAGGTGGCCCCTACAATGAGCAGTTCTTC
TRBJ2-4	TRBV30	.	.	CAWNRQSIAKNIQYF	TGTGCCTGGAACCGACAGAGCATAGCCAAAAACATTCAGTACTTC
TRBJ2-7	TRBV5-6	.	.	CASRLRTVYDSYEQYF	TGTGCCAGCAGACTACGGACTGTGTACGATTCCTACGAGCAGTACTTC
TRBJ1-1	TRBV7-2	few	.	CASSRGVLASTEAFF	TGTGCCAGCAGCCGGGGGGTCCTCGCCTCCACTGAAGCTTTCTTT
TRBJ1-4	TRBV12-3/TRBV12-4	few	.	CASSWDSGEKLFF	TGTGCCAGCAGCTGGGACTCCGGGGAAAAACTGTTTTTT
TRBJ1-1	TRBV18	.	.	CASSPLGRNMNTEAFF	TGTGCCAGCTCACCCTTGGGACGGAACATGAACACTGAAGCTTTCTTT
TRBJ1-1	TRBV16	.	.	CASSQSGLEAFF	TGTGCCAGCAGCCAATCCGGCCTCGAAGCTTTCTTT
TRBJ1-1	TRBV12-3/TRBV12-4	many	.	CASSLPPHRAEAFF	TGTGCCAGCAGTTTACCCCCCCACAGGGCTGAAGCTTTCTTT
TRBJ2-1	TRBV6-2/TRBV6-3	many	.	CASSYSGGEQFF	TGTGCCAGCAGTTACTCGGGTGGAGAGCAGTTCTTC
TRBJ2-1	TRBV9	.	.	CASSVTSGDEQFF	TGTGCCAGCAGCGTAACCTCAGGGGATGAGCAGTTCTTC
TRBJ1-1	TRBV6-5	many	TRBD1	CASSYGQGASEAFF	TGTGCCAGCAGTTACGGACAGGGGGCTTCTGAAGCTTTCTTT
TRBJ1-4	TRBV12-3/TRBV12-4	many	.	CASSLRSLGEKLFF	TGTGCCAGCAGTTTAAGGTCATTAGGTGAAAAACTGTTTTTT
TRBJ1-2	TRBV2	.	.	CASSDDRSGYGYTF	TGTGCCAGCAGTGACGACAGGTCGGGCTATGGCTACACCTTC
TRBJ1-2	TRBV12-3/TRBV12-4	many	TRBD1	CASSFRGPQVSNYGYTF	TGTGCCAGCTCCTTTAGGGGGCCGCAGGTCTCTAACTATGGCTACACCTTC
TRBJ1-3	TRBV10-2	.	.	CASSESGSAGNTIYF	TGCGCCAGCAGTGAATCAGGGTCCGCTGGAAACACCATATATTTT
TRBJ1-6	TRBV2	few	TRBD1	CASTPRGDRGQGSPLHF	TGTGCCAGCACCCCCAGGGGGGACAGGGGGCAGGGTTCACCCCTCCACTTT
TRBJ2-2	TRBV6-1	.	TRBD2	CAAGHSGSNTGELFF	TGTGCCGCGGGGCATAGCGGGTCGAACACCGGGGAGCTGTTTTTT
TRBJ1-5	TRBV6-1	few	.	CASSESRGNNQPQHF	TGTGCCAGCAGTGAGAGTAGAGGGAACAATCAGCCCCAGCATTTT
TRBJ1-1	TRBV19	many	.	CASSIDLGGRAEAFF	TGTGCCAGTAGTATAGATCTGGGCGGGAGGGCTGAAGCTTTCTTT
TRBJ1-4	TRBV28	.	.	CASSGPHEKLFF	TGTGCCAGCAGCGGACCCCATGAAAAACTGTTTTTT
TRBJ1-1	TRBV12-3/TRBV12-4	many	TRBD1	CASKDRTGLNTEAFF	TGTGCCAGCAAAGACCGGACAGGACTAAACACTGAAGCTTTCTTT
TRBJ1-2	TRBV20-1	.	.	CSARDPQTINYGYTF	TGCAGTGCTAGAGATCCGCAGACAATTAACTATGGCTACACCTTC